This TCR beta chain originates from a study of shared clonotypes between healthy human individuals. As regards this clone: The antigen is undetermined.

The assay was immunoSEQ multiplex PCR, and TCRdb's table has in-frame clones only and misses some. The profile shows about 2.3 million clones, 80% to 95% of them singletons. Naive CD4+ cells were CD45RA-selected; the remaining cells were memory. The study's findings and limits: Against clonotypes common to all four donors, non-shared ones had lower generation probabilities.

The receptor comes from a man younger than 35 in good health. Some clones in this sample may be carry-over from other donors' samples. The sample taken for sequencing was naive CD4+ T cells from PBMCs. Subset described: CD45RA+ positively selected.

The CDR3 nucleotides are TGCGCCAGCAGCGCCCGACCGGGACTAGCGCAAGACAATGAGCAGTTCTTC. Its protein product is CASSARPGLAQDNEQFF. V gene TRBV4-1 combines with J gene TRBJ2-1, with TRBD2 identical over 10 bases. Per germline, CDR1 MGHRA and CDR2 YSYEKL. There are 17 residues in the CDR3. V lost 5 bases and J lost 5; bases outside the gene matches: 12.